This T cell receptor (beta chain) stems from a study of a mutant IDH1 vaccine in newly diagnosed glioma. Study-wide background: At weeks 1, 3, 5, 7, 11, 15, 19 and 23, patients received a vaccination, eight in all.

Measured with immunoSEQ multiplex PCR; TCRdb has only the in-frame clones, and not every one. The data show over 50,000 clones, with over 70% seen just once and about an eighth held by the top ten. For this clone: Antigen specificity is unknown.

Time point noted: week 23, last vaccination. What each vaccine dose contained was 300 ug of mutant IDH1 20-mer peptide, accompanied by topical imiquimod. This TCR was recovered from a man aged 18-30 years with glioma. Sequencing used PBMCs, obtained from a glioma patient whose treatment included an IDH1 peptide vaccine.

The CDR3 region is CASSRTSVHEQYF. Here the CDR3 DNA reads TGTGCCAGCAGTCGTACTAGCGTCCACGAGCAGTACTTC. This rearrangement joins TRBV7-2 to TRBJ2-7, with 7 bases fitting TRBD2. This CDR3 is 13 amino acids long. Trimming cost V 6 bases and J 5 bases; bases outside gene matches: 7. Per the germline V gene, CDR1 is SGHTA and CDR2 is FQGNSA. The complete variable domain, with remaining parts taken from reference TRBV7-2 and TRBJ2-7, reads GAGVSQSPSNKVTEKGKDVELRCDPISGHTALYWYRQSLGQGLEFLIYFQGNSAPDKSGLPSDRFSAERTGGSVSTLTIQRTQQEDSAVYLCASSRTSVHEQYFGPGTRLTVT.